Listed below are T cell receptor beta chains from one sample, sequenced in a study of response to subunit inactivated influenza vaccine. Via MiXCR, TCRdb re-called the RT-PCR reads, giving one row per CDR3 protein. The repertoire holds 500,000 to 600,000 distinct CDR3 sequences, with 10% to 15% as singletons. The source was PBMCs from blood, collected 45 days after vaccination. The receptors shown here come from a man in his forties or fifties who received an inactivated influenza vaccine. Each CDR3 is given without its conserved first and last residue. Fields, in order: J gene, V gene, CDR3 protein.

TRBJ2-1 TRBV6-2/TRBV6-3 ASRKLADTSKNEQF
TRBJ2-3 TRBV29-1 SVFPIAGGTDTQY
TRBJ1-6 TRBV20-1 SARDRTGPYSPLH
TRBJ2-5 TRBV4-3 ASSQDPRTSGLGTQY
TRBJ2-1 TRBV28 ASRPPAGGNEQF
TRBJ2-7 TRBV18 ASSPPQRTYEQY
TRBJ2-1 TRBV20-1 SAGRIYYEQF
TRBJ2-7 TRBV12-3/TRBV12-4 ASSFGHRSSYEQY
TRBJ2-5 TRBV5-1 ASSSGTVQETQY
TRBJ2-7 TRBV11-2 ASSKGLATSYEQY
TRBJ2-5 TRBV20-1 SARGWQVQETQY
TRBJ2-3 TRBV5-1 ASSLSVRGNTDTQY
TRBJ2-7 TRBV20-1 SAREGLAGFYEQY
TRBJ2-1 TRBV4-2 ASSQEAGNEQF
TRBJ2-1 TRBV5-1 ASSLKLQEGLGNEQF
TRBJ1-3 TRBV20-1 SAARRGAGNTIY
TRBJ2-1 TRBV7-8 ASSFSRLTYNEQF
TRBJ2-5 TRBV10-3 AISSQEAGQETQY